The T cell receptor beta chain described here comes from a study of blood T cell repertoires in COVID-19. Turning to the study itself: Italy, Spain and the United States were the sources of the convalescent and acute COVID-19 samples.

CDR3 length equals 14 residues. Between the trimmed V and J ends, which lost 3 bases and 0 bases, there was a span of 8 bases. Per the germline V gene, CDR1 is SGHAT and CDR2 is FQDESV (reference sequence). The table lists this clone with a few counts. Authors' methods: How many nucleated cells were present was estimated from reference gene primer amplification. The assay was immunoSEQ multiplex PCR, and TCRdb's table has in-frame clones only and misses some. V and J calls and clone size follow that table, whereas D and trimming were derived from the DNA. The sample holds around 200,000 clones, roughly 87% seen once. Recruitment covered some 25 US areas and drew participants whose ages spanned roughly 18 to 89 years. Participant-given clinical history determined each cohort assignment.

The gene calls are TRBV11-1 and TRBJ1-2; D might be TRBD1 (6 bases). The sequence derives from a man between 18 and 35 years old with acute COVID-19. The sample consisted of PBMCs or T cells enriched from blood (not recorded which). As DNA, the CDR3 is TGTGCCAGCAGCTTCAACAGGGCTAACTATGGCTACACCTTC. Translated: CASSFNRANYGYTF.